A selection of T cell receptor beta chains follows, all from one sample in a study of technical replicates of blood from several donors. Repertoires were generated with immunoSEQ multiplex PCR, while TCRdb's copy carries only in-frame clones and drops some. The table records about 59,000 clones, around 95% of them present only once. Sequencing was carried out using PBMCs. These receptors were collected from a human donor in good health. Some clones in this sample may be carry-over from other donors' samples. Each CDR3 is given with its conserved first and last residue. The order of the fields is J gene, D gene, clone size, V gene, CDR3 DNA, CDR3 protein. A D gene is named only where the DNA matches it firmly. The listing skips clone size in some rows; elsewhere it reads once, few, many or a size class.

TRBJ2-5	-	few	TRBV6-1	TGTGCCAGCACGAGGCAGCTCCAAGAGACCCAGTACTTC	CASTRQLQETQYF
TRBJ2-1	TRBD2	-	TRBV19	TGTGCCGTAAAGGGAGCGGGAGACTACAATGAGCAGTTCTTC	CAVKGAGDYNEQFF
TRBJ2-3	-	-	TRBV5-1	TGCGCCAGCAGCTTGGCTGGGGGGGCAATCACAGATACGCAGTATTTT	CASSLAGGAITDTQYF
TRBJ1-2	TRBD1	-	TRBV9	TGTGCCAGCAGCGGGGGACAGGGAGGGAACTATGGCTACACCTTC	CASSGGQGGNYGYTF
TRBJ2-7	TRBD2	-	TRBV6-8	TGTGCCAGCAGTTCACCCGAGGAGCGGGGTAACTACGAGCAGTACTTC	CASSSPEERGNYEQYF
TRBJ1-1	-	-	TRBV5-1	TGCGCCAGCAGCGCGGAGGGTACTGAAGCTTTCTTT	CASSAEGTEAFF
TRBJ2-3	-	-	TRBV5-1	TGCGCCAGCAGCTTCCGGCCATCCAGCGGAGATACGCAGTATTTT	CASSFRPSSGDTQYF
TRBJ2-1	TRBD2	-	TRBV5-6	TGTGCCAGCAGCCGGGGGGGGGAGAACAATGAGCAGTTCTTC	CASSRGGENNEQFF
TRBJ2-6	TRBD1	-	TRBV7-2	TGTGCCAGCAGCATAAGACAGGGCTCTGGGGCCAACGTCCTGACTTTC	CASSIRQGSGANVLTF
TRBJ1-1	TRBD1	-	TRBV5-4	TGTGCCAGCAGCACACAGGGGGACACTGAAGCTTTCTTT	CASSTQGDTEAFF
TRBJ2-2	-	-	TRBV19	TGTGCCAGTACATGGGGCAACACCGGGGAGCTGTTTTTT	CASTWGNTGELFF
TRBJ2-1	-	-	TRBV5-4	TGTGCCAGCAGCTTGGTGGAGGGTGGCAGTGAGCAGTTCTTC	CASSLVEGGSEQFF
TRBJ2-7	-	-	TRBV25-1	TGTGCCAGCAGTGACGCATCGGTCCACGAGCAGTACTTC	CASSDASVHEQYF
TRBJ2-6	TRBD1	-	TRBV6-5	TGTGCCAGCAGGACAGGGGTCGCCGGAGTCCTGACTTTC	CASRTGVAGVLTF
TRBJ2-7	-	-	TRBV9	TGTGCCAGCAGCGTAGATCGGGACTCCGAGCAGTACTTC	CASSVDRDSEQYF
TRBJ2-7	-	few	TRBV7-2	TGTGCCAGCAGCTTAGAGGTGACAGCCTACGAGCAGTACTTC	CASSLEVTAYEQYF
TRBJ1-2	TRBD1	-	TRBV5-8	TGTGCCAGCAGCTTGCGGACAGGGCCCTATGGCTACACCTTC	CASSLRTGPYGYTF
TRBJ2-7	TRBD2	-	TRBV18	TGTGCCAGCTCAGGGACTAGCGGAACAGAGCAGTACTTC	CASSGTSGTEQYF
TRBJ1-4	-	-	TRBV5-6	TGTGCCAGCAGCTTGGTACAGCAGGGTGAAAAACTGTTTTTT	CASSLVQQGEKLFF
TRBJ1-2	TRBD1	-	TRBV19	TGTGCCAGTAGTATCGGACAGGCATATGGCTACACCTTC	CASSIGQAYGYTF
TRBJ2-2	TRBD2	-	TRBV9	TGTGCCAGCAGCTTACGGGAGGGCCATACCGGGGAGCTGTTTTTT	CASSLREGHTGELFF
TRBJ2-7	TRBD1	-	TRBV5-6	TGTGCCAGCAGCTCGAAGCCGGGACAGATCTACGAGCAGTACTTC	CASSSKPGQIYEQYF
TRBJ2-1	-	-	TRBV5-1	TGCGCCAGCAGCCCGGGTAGCTCCTACAATGAGCAGTTCTTC	CASSPGSSYNEQFF
TRBJ2-2	-	once	TRBV4-3	TGCGCCAGCAGCCAAGGAGGAGGGGAGCTGTTTTTT	CASSQGGGELFF
TRBJ2-5	TRBD2	once	TRBV30	TGTGCCTGGGTACTAGCGGGAACAGAGACCCAGTACTTC	CAWVLAGTETQYF
TRBJ1-2	-	-	TRBV7-2	TGTGCCAGCAGCCATCCGGGCCCAGGGGGCTACACCTTC	CASSHPGPGGYTF
TRBJ1-1	-	-	TRBV4-2	TGTGCCAGCAGCCAGGGGTCCGGGGGGCATGTGGGGGGCGAAGCTTTCTTT	CASSQGSGGHVGGEAFF
TRBJ2-6	TRBD1	-	TRBV11-2	TGTGCCAGCAGCCTCACCCTCGGGACAGACGCCTCTGGGGCCAACGTCCTGACTTTC	CASSLTLGTDASGANVLTF
TRBJ2-7	-	-	TRBV27	TGTGCCAGCAGTCCTAGGGCAGGGTCCTACGAGCAGTACTTC	CASSPRAGSYEQYF
TRBJ2-7	-	once	TRBV18	TGTGCCAGCTCACCACAGGGGGAGTACGAGCAGTACTTC	CASSPQGEYEQYF
TRBJ1-6	TRBD1	-	TRBV4-3	TGCGCCAGCAGCCAGGGACAGGGAAGATTTAATTCACCCCTCCACTTT	CASSQGQGRFNSPLHF
TRBJ2-7	TRBD2	-	TRBV6-5	TGTGCCAGCAGTTACTCAACTAGCGGGAGGGCCTACGAGCAGTACTTC	CASSYSTSGRAYEQYF
TRBJ2-2	TRBD1	-	TRBV6-5	TGTGCCAGCAGGAGACAGGGATGGACCGGGGAGCTGTTTTTT	CASRRQGWTGELFF
TRBJ2-7	-	-	TRBV5-1	TGCGCCAGCAGCGTTGGGGCCGACCGTCGGGAGCAGTACTTC	CASSVGADRREQYF
TRBJ2-7	-	-	TRBV11-2	TGTGCCAGCAGCCCGCGGGGCGGGACGTACGACGAGCAGTACTTC	CASSPRGGTYDEQYF
TRBJ1-1	-	-	TRBV9	TGTGCCAGCAGCGTAACAGGATGGAACACTGAAGCTTTCTTT	CASSVTGWNTEAFF
TRBJ2-7	-	-	TRBV4-1	TGCGCCAGCAGCCAGAAGGGGCGCAGAGACGAGCAGTACTTC	CASSQKGRRDEQYF
TRBJ2-1	TRBD2	medium-sized	TRBV5-1	TGCGCCAGCAGCTTTAGCGGGGCATACAATGAGCAGTTCTTC	CASSFSGAYNEQFF
TRBJ1-2	-	-	TRBV19	TGTGCCAGCTCCCGGAGCGGGGGGTCGGATGGCTACACCTTC	CASSRSGGSDGYTF
TRBJ2-7	-	-	TRBV5-6	TGTGCCAGCAGCAGGAGGCAGTTATTCTACGAGCAGTACTTC	CASSRRQLFYEQYF
TRBJ2-3	TRBD1	-	TRBV18	TGTGCCAGCTCGGGACAGGGTGGAGATACGCAGTATTTT	CASSGQGGDTQYF
TRBJ2-7	-	-	TRBV9	TGTGCCAGCAGACGCCGGGACTCCCCCTACGAGCAGTACTTC	CASRRRDSPYEQYF
TRBJ1-1	-	-	TRBV7-8	TGTGCCAGCAGCTTAGCGGGAGGGTTCACTGAAGCTTTCTTT	CASSLAGGFTEAFF
TRBJ1-5	-	once	TRBV4-1	TGCGCCAGCAGCCAAGATCCTGGGAGTAATGGCAATCAGCCCCAGCATTTT	CASSQDPGSNGNQPQHF